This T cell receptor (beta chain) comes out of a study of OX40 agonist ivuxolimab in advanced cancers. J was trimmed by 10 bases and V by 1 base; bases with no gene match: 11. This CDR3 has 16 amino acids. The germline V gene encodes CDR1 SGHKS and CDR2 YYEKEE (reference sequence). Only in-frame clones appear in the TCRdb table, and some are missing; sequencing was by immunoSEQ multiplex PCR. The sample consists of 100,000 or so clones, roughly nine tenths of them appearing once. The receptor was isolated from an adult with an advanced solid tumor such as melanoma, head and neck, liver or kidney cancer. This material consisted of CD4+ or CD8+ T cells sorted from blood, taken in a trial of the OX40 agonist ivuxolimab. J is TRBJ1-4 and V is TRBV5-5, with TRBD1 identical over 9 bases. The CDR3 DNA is TGTGCCAGCAGCTTGAGTAGAGGGACAGGGATTAGAAAACTGTTTTTT. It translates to CASSLSRGTGIRKLFF.